This TCR beta chain was obtained from a study of naive and memory T cell subsets (TCRdb year 2017). In terms of the full investigation: In the figure summarizing the skin biopsy and whole blood samples, 10 or so blood donors, 7 tuberculin skin test biopsies and 3 saline control biopsies were reported. As previously described, skin biopsies were taken from tuberculin skin test sites or from saline-injected control sites and processed for RNA extraction. PCR2 was typically run as a SYBR Green qPCR and stopped at a set threshold, although low-input samples could use end-point PCR of five to six cycles instead.

This clonotype has ten or more counts. This receptor's antigen is unknown. Per-base qualities were not stored, and no clone one base away is much larger. Points the paper makes about the study in general: The larger number of TCRs found at tuberculin skin test sites was interpreted as T cell infiltration of a delayed type IV hypersensitivity reaction. The paper did not give details of skin biopsy collection and RNA processing, instead referencing earlier studies for those details. TCR sequences were reportedly recovered from both skin biopsy types, with far more TCRs at tuberculin skin test sites. The RNA-based method was acknowledged as potentially sensitive to TCR transcript changes with T cell activation and differentiation.

The treatment or condition label, as the study defines it: skin biopsy from PPD injection site in Mantoux-positive individual. A robust, sensitive protocol for the amplification, sequencing and analysis of TCRs was described in the study, in which 3' ligation of a UMI-containing oligonucleotide to TCR cDNA was used. Tuberculin skin test biopsies were obtained from sites injected with PPD in individuals who had a positive Mantoux test. Total RNA was treated with RQ1 DNase, without cell sorting, prior to reverse transcription, with an input of about 1 to 1000 ng being targeted. Libraries were prepared from skin biopsies and whole blood so that pipeline robustness could be tested in samples in which T cells form a minority population. The library was generated by UMI-ligation and nested PCR. The ligated cDNA was amplified in four rounds of PCR with nested alpha and beta constant region primers together with the SP2 primer. TCR RNA was reverse transcribed with SuperScript IV using alpha and beta constant region primers for the blood and skin samples. An oligonucleotide carrying the Illumina SP2 primer and a UMI was ligated to the 3' end of the cDNA by means of T4 RNA ligase 1. The 12-nucleotide UMI consisted of two random hexamers with an eight-base spacer between the hexamers to prevent hairpin formation. TCR alpha and beta chain libraries were processed separately from the second PCR onward, with dual indexing for multiplexing. After pooling, the indexed libraries were analyzed by capillary electrophoresis and sequenced on either an Illumina MiSeq or NextSeq. Libraries were spiked with PhiX DNA at 5-7% so that base diversity was increased and cluster recognition was improved. The paper's data handling went like this. Demultiplexor extracted UMIs from read 2, combined them with read 1 TCR sequence, and split reads by sample indices. V and J genes and V-J junctions were identified by Decombinator, which gave every TCR a five-part identifier that included V and J deletions. Collapsinator relied on UMIs to correct both sequencing errors and PCR amplification heterogeneity, producing a UMI-based abundance for each TCR. CDR3Translator turned identifiers into nucleotide sequence, translated the nucleotide sequence into amino acids, and pulled out CDR3 regions based on terminal motifs. After normalization to the amount of input RNA, error-corrected alpha and beta TCR counts from blood and skin were compared. TCRdb ran its own pipeline on the public reads, namely fastp trimming at Q25 and MiXCR clone calling, and kept in-frame beta chains. Entries that share a CDR3 protein sequence are merged under the most common genes and DNA. TCRdb, rather than the study authors, made the V and J calls. The table for this sample lists some 21,000 distinct CDR3 sequences; 5.5% to 7.5% of them were counted only once. The ten largest clones take up roughly 6.2% of the sample.

The sequence came from an adult in good health. This sample comprised skin, obtained from a tuberculin skin test site.

The CDR3 is CASSLMTSRADTQYF. The DNA reads TGCGCCAGCAGCTTGATGACGAGTCGGGCAGATACGCAGTATTTT. The chain employs TRBV5-1 and TRBJ2-3; the D gene is not confidently resolved. Measured from the cysteine to the phenylalanine, the CDR3 is 15 residues long. Of the read, only the CDR3 DNA is kept; its 45 bases are in frame from base 1. At the junction V is shortened by 1 base and J by 4 bases, with 13 bases in between. CDR1 and CDR2 were assigned from the germline V gene as SGHRS and YFSETQ.